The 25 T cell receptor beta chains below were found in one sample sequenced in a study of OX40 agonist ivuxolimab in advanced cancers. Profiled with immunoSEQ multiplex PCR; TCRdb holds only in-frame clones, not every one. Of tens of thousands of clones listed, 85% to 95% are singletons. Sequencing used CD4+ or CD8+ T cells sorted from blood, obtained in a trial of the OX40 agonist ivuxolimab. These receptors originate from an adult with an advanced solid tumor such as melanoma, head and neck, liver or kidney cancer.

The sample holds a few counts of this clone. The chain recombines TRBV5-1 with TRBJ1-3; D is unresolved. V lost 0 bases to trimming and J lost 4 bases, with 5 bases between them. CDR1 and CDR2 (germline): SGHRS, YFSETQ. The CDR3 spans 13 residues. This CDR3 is CASSLGVGNTIYF. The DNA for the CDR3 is TGCGCCAGCAGCTTGGGTGTGGGAAACACCATATATTTT.

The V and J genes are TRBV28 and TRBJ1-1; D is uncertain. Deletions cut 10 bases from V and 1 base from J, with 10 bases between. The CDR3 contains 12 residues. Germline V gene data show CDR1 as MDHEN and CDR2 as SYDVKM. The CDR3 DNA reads TGTGCCACCCAGGTGGGGAACACTGAAGCTTTCTTT. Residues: CATQVGNTEAFF.

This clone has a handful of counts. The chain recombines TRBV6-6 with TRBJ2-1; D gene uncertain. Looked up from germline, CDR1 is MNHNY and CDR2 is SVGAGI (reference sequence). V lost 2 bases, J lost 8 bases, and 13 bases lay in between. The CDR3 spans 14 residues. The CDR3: CASSYVPPGDEQFF. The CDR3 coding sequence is TGTGCCAGCAGTTACGTTCCTCCTGGCGATGAGCAGTTCTTC.

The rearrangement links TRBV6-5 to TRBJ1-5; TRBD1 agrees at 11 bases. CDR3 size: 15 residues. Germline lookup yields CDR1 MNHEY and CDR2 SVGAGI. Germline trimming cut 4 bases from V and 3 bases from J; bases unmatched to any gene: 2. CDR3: CASSWTGGLNQPQHF. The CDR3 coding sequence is TGTGCCAGCAGTTGGACAGGGGGCCTCAATCAGCCCCAGCATTTT.

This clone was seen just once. The CDR3 protein is CASSPGTHPNTDTQYF. DNA of the CDR3: TGTGCCAGTAGTCCCGGGACTCATCCCAACACAGATACGCAGTATTTT. This rearrangement joins TRBV19 to TRBJ2-3, with D tentatively TRBD2 (6 bases). The CDR3 consists of 16 residues. The germline CDR1 and CDR2 sequences are LNHDA and SQIVND (reference sequence). V was pared by 5 bases and J by 2 bases, with 17 bases between.

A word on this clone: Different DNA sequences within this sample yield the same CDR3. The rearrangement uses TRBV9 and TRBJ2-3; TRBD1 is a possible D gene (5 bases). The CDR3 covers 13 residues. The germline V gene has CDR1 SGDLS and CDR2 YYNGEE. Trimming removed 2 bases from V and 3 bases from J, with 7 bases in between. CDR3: CASSVQGTDTQYF. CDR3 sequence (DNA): TGTGCCAGCAGCGTGCAGGGTACAGATACGCAGTATTTT.

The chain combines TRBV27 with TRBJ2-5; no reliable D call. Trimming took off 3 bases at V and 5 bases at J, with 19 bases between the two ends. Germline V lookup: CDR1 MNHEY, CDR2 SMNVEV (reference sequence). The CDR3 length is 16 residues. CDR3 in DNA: TGTGCCAGCAGTTTCATTGGCATGGGTCGGCGGGAGACCCAGTACTTC. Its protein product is CASSFIGMGRRETQYF.

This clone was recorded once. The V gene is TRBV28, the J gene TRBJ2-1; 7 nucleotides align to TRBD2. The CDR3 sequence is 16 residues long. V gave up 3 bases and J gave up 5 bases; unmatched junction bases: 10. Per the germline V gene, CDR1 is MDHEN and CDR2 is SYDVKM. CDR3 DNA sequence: TGTGCCAGCAGTTTGCCTAGCGGCGTCCACCACAATGAGCAGTTCTTC. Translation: CASSLPSGVHHNEQFF.

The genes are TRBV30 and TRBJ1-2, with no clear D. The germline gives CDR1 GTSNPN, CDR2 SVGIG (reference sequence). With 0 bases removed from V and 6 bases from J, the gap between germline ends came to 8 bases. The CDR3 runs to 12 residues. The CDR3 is CAWSVGGNGYTF. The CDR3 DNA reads TGTGCCTGGAGTGTAGGAGGGAATGGCTACACCTTC.

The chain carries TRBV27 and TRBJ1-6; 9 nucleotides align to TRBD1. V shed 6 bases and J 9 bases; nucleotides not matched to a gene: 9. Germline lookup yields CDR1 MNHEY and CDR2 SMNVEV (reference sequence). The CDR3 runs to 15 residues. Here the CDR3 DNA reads TGTGCCAGCAGCGAACATACGGGACAGGGTTCACCCCTCCACTTT. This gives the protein CASSEHTGQGSPLHF.

The CDR3 DNA is TGTGCTAGCTGGGGCACCAACTATGGCTACACCTTC. Protein: CASWGTNYGYTF. This chain connects TRBV28 to TRBJ1-2, with a weak D call TRBD1 (5 bases). The CDR3 runs 12 residues. Germline V gene lookup returns CDR1 MDHEN and CDR2 SYDVKM.

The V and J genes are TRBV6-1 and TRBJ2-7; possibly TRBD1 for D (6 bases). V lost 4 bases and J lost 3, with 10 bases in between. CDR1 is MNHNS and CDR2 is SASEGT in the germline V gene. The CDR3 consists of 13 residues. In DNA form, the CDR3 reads TGTGCCAGCAGTGCAGGGACAAACTACGAGCAGTACTTC. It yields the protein CASSAGTNYEQYF.

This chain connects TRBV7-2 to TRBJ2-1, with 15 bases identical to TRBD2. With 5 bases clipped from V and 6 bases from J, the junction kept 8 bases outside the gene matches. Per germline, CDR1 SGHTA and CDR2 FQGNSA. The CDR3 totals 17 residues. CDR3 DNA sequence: TGTGCCAGCAGCGACAACCCGGGACTAGCGGGAGGCAATGAGCAGTTCTTC. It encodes CASSDNPGLAGGNEQFF.

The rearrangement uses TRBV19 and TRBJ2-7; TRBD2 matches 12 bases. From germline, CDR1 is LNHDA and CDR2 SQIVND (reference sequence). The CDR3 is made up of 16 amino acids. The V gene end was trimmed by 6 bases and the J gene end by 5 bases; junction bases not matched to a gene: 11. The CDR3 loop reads CASSPGAASGRDEQYF. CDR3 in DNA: TGTGCCAGTAGCCCCGGGGCGGCTAGCGGGAGGGACGAGCAGTACTTC.

The CDR3 loop is CASSDRGQGSWAKTQYF. CDR3 nucleotide sequence: TGCGCCAGCAGCGACAGGGGGCAGGGTAGCTGGGCGAAGACCCAGTACTTC. The rearrangement links TRBV10-2 to TRBJ2-5; 10 bases map to TRBD1. CDR3 length equals 17 residues. J lost 6 bases, V lost 6 bases, and 16 bases had no gene match. Germline CDR1 is WSHSY and CDR2 is SAAADI.

The CDR3 spells CASSFRTGGGTGELFF. The CDR3 DNA follows: TGTGCCAGCAGCTTCCGGACAGGGGGCGGCACCGGGGAGCTGTTTTTT. The V gene is TRBV5-6, the J gene TRBJ2-2; TRBD1 agrees at 11 bases. There are 16 residues in the CDR3. V trimming: 2 bases; J trimming: 4 bases; junction bases outside the gene matches: 4. Per the germline V gene, CDR1 is SGHDT and CDR2 is YYEEEE.

CDR3 sequence (DNA): TGTGCCAGTAGACCGGGACAGGGTTATGTTGGGGAGCTGTTTTTT. As protein: CASRPGQGYVGELFF. The genes are TRBV19 and TRBJ2-2, with 9 bases aligning to TRBD1. Trimming removed 6 bases from V and 8 bases from J; junction bases left unmatched: 10. Germline CDR1 LNHDA, CDR2 SQIVND (reference sequence). The CDR3 contains 15 residues.

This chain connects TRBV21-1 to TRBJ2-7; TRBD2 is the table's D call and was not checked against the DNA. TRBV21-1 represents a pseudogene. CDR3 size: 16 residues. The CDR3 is CASSPPEVAGRGEQYF. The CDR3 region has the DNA TGTGCCAGCAGCCCCCCTGAGGTAGCGGGACGGGGCGAGCAGTACTTC.

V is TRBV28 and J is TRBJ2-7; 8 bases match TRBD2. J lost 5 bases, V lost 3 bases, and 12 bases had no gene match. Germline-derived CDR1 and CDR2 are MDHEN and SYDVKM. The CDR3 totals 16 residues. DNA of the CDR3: TGTGCCAGCAGTTTCCCTCCGAAGCGGGAGAGTAACGAGCAGTACTTC. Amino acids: CASSFPPKRESNEQYF.

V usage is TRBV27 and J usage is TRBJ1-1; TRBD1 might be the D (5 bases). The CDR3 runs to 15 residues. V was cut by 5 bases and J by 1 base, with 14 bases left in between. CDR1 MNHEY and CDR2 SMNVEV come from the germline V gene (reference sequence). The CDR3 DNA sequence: TGTGCCAGCAGTCCCCGTCCTAGGGGGAACACTGAAGCTTTCTTT. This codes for CASSPRPRGNTEAFF.

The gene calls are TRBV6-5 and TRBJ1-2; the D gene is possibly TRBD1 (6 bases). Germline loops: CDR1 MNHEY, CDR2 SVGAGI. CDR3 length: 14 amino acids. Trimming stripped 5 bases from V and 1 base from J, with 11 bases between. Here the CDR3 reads CASSQYRVNYGYTF. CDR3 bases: TGTGCCAGCAGTCAATACAGGGTTAACTATGGCTACACCTTC.

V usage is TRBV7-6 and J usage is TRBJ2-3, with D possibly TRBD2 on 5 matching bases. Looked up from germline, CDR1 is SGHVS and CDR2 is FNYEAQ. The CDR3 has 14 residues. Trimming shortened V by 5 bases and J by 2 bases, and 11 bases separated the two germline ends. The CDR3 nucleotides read TGTGCCAGCAGCGCCTCGGAGGTCACAGATACGCAGTATTTT. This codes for CASSASEVTDTQYF. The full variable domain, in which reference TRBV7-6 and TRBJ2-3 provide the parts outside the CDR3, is GAGVSQSPRYKVTKRGQDVALRCDPISGHVSLYWYRQALGQGPEFLTYFNYEAQQDKSGLPNDRFSAERPEGSISTLTIQRTEQRDSAMYRCASSASEVTDTQYFGPGTRLTVL.

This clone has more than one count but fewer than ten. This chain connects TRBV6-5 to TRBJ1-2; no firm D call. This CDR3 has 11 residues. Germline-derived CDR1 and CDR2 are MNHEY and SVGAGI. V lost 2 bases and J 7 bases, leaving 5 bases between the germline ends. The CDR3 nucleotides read TGTGCCAGCAGTTACGGAGGTGGCTACACCTTC. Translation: CASSYGGGYTF.

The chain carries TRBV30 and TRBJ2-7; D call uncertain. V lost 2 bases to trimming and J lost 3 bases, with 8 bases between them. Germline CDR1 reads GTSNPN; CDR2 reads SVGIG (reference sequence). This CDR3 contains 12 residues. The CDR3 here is CAWSQAIYEQYF. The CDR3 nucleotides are TGTGCCTGGAGTCAGGCAATCTACGAGCAGTACTTC. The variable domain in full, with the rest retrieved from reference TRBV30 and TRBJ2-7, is SQTIHQWPATLVQPVGSPLSLECTVEGTSNPNLYWYRQAAGRGLQLLFYSVGIGQISSEVPQNLSASRPQDRQFILSSKKLLLSDSGFYLCAWSQAIYEQYFGPGTRLTVT.

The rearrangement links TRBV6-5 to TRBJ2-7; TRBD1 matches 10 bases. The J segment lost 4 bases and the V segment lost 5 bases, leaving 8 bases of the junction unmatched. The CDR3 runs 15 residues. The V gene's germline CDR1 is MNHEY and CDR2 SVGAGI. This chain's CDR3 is CASSGGDRGLYEQYF. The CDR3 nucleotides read TGTGCCAGCAGTGGAGGGGACAGGGGATTGTACGAGCAGTACTTC.